A selection of T cell receptor beta chains follows, all from one sample in a study of blood T cell repertoires in COVID-19. Produced via immunoSEQ multiplex PCR; TCRdb's table is partial and in-frame only. The top ten hold approximately 2% of the sample, which has some 260,000 clones, 70% to 90% seen once. The sequenced material came from peripheral blood. These receptors were taken from a woman aged 40 to 50 who had recovered from COVID-19. The CDR3 runs from the conserved cysteine through the conserved F or W. The D gene is left open where the match is weak. Expanded clones get a size class; other rows say once, few or many, or leave the size out.

v_call,j_call,d_call,clone_size,cdr3_aa,cdr3_nt
TRBV4-2,TRBJ2-3,.,.,CASSQERGDTQYF,TGTGCCAGCAGCCAAGAAAGGGGAGATACGCAGTATTTT
TRBV5-5,TRBJ2-5,TRBD2,.,CASTWDSGGSPQTQYF,TGTGCCAGCACTTGGGACTCTGGCGGGAGTCCCCAGACCCAGTACTTC
TRBV5-1,TRBJ1-2,.,.,CASSLSSNYGYTF,TGCGCCAGCAGCTTATCCTCTAACTATGGCTACACCTTC
TRBV29-1,TRBJ2-7,.,.,CSVTGGRAYEQYF,TGCAGCGTTACCGGGGGAAGGGCCTACGAGCAGTACTTC
TRBV19,TRBJ1-2,TRBD1,.,CASSAQTYRGSNYGYTF,TGTGCCAGTAGTGCCCAAACCTACAGGGGATCTAACTATGGCTACACCTTC
TRBV7-8,TRBJ2-7,.,.,CASSLVTGTAYEQYF,TGTGCCAGCAGCTTAGTCACAGGGACGGCCTACGAGCAGTACTTC
TRBV7-2,TRBJ2-7,.,once,CASSLVGPVHEQYF,TGTGCCAGCAGCTTAGTTGGTCCAGTCCACGAGCAGTACTTC
TRBV30,TRBJ2-6,.,.,CAWSVTGVGANVLTF,TGTGCCTGGAGTGTAACCGGGGTCGGGGCCAACGTCCTGACTTTC
TRBV29-1,TRBJ2-7,TRBD1,.,CSVEGQGTYEQYF,TGCAGCGTTGAGGGACAGGGGACCTACGAGCAGTACTTC
TRBV5-1,TRBJ1-1,TRBD1,.,CASFYGQGRKNTEAFF,TGCGCCAGCTTTTATGGACAGGGCAGGAAGAACACTGAAGCTTTCTTT
TRBV7-8,TRBJ1-3,.,.,CASSPAQGGGNTIYF,TGTGCCAGCAGCCCGGCACAGGGCGGAGGAAACACCATATATTTT
TRBV4-3,TRBJ1-2,TRBD1,.,CASSQGQGAGGYTF,TGCGCCAGCAGCCAAGGGCAGGGGGCGGGTGGCTACACCTTC
TRBV19,TRBJ2-1,TRBD1,.,CASSPFRTGGSWEQFF,TGTGCCAGTAGTCCTTTCCGGACAGGGGGATCTTGGGAGCAGTTCTTC
TRBV14,TRBJ2-2,.,.,CASSQRRGNTGELFF,TGTGCCAGCAGCCAGAGGAGGGGGAACACCGGGGAGCTGTTTTTT
TRBV27,TRBJ1-2,TRBD1,.,CASSWGQGGTYGYTF,TGTGCCAGCAGCTGGGGGCAGGGGGGCACCTATGGCTACACCTTC
TRBV4-3,TRBJ2-4,TRBD2,.,CASSQGFAGGQNIQYF,TGCGCCAGCAGCCAAGGATTCGCGGGGGGCCAAAACATTCAGTACTTC
TRBV6-5,TRBJ1-5,.,.,CASRAGSPNQPQHF,TGTGCCAGCAGGGCCGGGTCCCCCAATCAGCCCCAGCATTTT
TRBV19,TRBJ1-4,TRBD1,.,CASRNRDRNEKLFF,TGTGCCAGTAGAAACCGGGACAGAAATGAAAAACTGTTTTTT
TRBV18,TRBJ2-3,.,.,CASSPLRTDTQYF,TGTGCCAGCTCACCCCTACGCACAGATACGCAGTATTTT
TRBV2,TRBJ2-5,TRBD2,.,CASTRRGPGGPSRGATLQETQYF,TGTGCCAGCACCCGCAGGGGCCCGGGAGGGCCCTCAAGGGGAGCTACTCTCCAAGAGACCCAGTACTTC
TRBV5-1,TRBJ2-5,.,few,CASSREAGWETQYF,TGCGCCAGCAGCAGAGAGGCAGGGTGGGAGACCCAGTACTTC
TRBV18,TRBJ1-2,.,.,CASSPLEANYGYTF,TGTGCCAGCTCACCACTGGAGGCTAACTATGGCTACACCTTC
TRBV4-1,TRBJ2-3,.,.,CASSQGQGSGTTDTQYF,TGCGCCAGCAGCCAAGGACAGGGTAGCGGGACAACAGATACGCAGTATTTT
TRBV6-5,TRBJ1-2,.,few,CASSPDSKTYGYTF,TGTGCCAGCAGTCCAGATTCCAAAACCTATGGCTACACCTTC
TRBV7-8,TRBJ1-3,.,.,CASSLRSGASSGNTIYF,TGTGCCAGCAGCTTACGATCAGGGGCATCCTCTGGAAACACCATATATTTT
TRBV3-1/TRBV3-2,TRBJ2-2,TRBD2,.,CASSQVAGLPNTGELFF,TGTGCCAGCAGCCAAGTAGCGGGACTTCCTAACACCGGGGAGCTGTTTTTT
TRBV19,TRBJ2-3,TRBD2,.,CASSPLAGGQDTQYF,TGTGCCAGTAGTCCGTTAGCGGGAGGGCAAGATACGCAGTATTTT
TRBV15,TRBJ2-5,TRBD2,.,CATSRDFGTSGRALETQYF,TGTGCCACCAGCAGAGATTTCGGGACTAGCGGGAGGGCCTTGGAGACCCAGTACTTC
TRBV19,TRBJ1-3,.,.,CASERGFSGNTIYF,TGTGCCAGTGAGCGGGGTTTCTCTGGAAACACCATATATTTT
TRBV20-1,TRBJ2-2,.,once,CSASQGTGELFF,TGCAGTGCTAGTCAGGGGACCGGGGAGCTGTTTTTT
TRBV19,TRBJ1-5,TRBD1,.,CASSIDGGRGNQPQHF,TGTGCCAGTAGTATAGATGGCGGCAGGGGGAATCAGCCCCAGCATTTT
TRBV6-5,TRBJ2-2,TRBD2,.,CASSYSGGLGLGELFF,TGTGCCAGCAGTTACTCGGGAGGGCTAGGTCTCGGGGAGCTGTTTTTT
TRBV4-2,TRBJ2-1,TRBD2,.,CASSQGTGGHNEQFF,TGTGCCAGCAGCCAAGGGACGGGAGGTCACAATGAGCAGTTCTTC
TRBV19,TRBJ1-1,TRBD1,.,CASSVTGSTEAFF,TGTGCCAGTAGTGTGACAGGGAGCACTGAAGCTTTCTTT
TRBV11-3,TRBJ2-7,TRBD1,.,CASSLGTGYEQYF,TGTGCCAGCAGCTTAGGGACAGGCTACGAGCAGTACTTC
TRBV7-2,TRBJ2-2,.,few,CASSLVGSLGELFF,TGTGCCAGCAGCTTAGTCGGTAGCCTGGGGGAGCTGTTTTTT
TRBV19,TRBJ2-1,.,.,CASSIDVTVDEQFF,TGTGCCAGTAGTATAGATGTAACGGTCGATGAGCAGTTCTTC
TRBV6-5,TRBJ1-3,TRBD1,.,CASRKQGAGNTIYF,TGTGCCAGCAGAAAACAGGGGGCTGGAAACACCATATATTTT
TRBV6-5,TRBJ1-5,.,.,CASRTFSNQPQHF,TGTGCCAGCAGGACATTCAGCAATCAGCCCCAGCATTTT
TRBV3-1/TRBV3-2,TRBJ1-2,.,.,CASSQDRGDYGYTF,TGTGCCAGCAGCCAAGACAGGGGCGACTATGGCTACACCTTC
TRBV9,TRBJ2-1,.,once,CASSVARASADNEQFF,TGTGCCAGCAGCGTAGCTAGGGCTAGCGCTGACAATGAGCAGTTCTTC
TRBV3-1/TRBV3-2,TRBJ2-7,TRBD1,.,CASSQGGQAYEQYF,TGTGCCAGCAGCCAGGGCGGACAGGCCTACGAGCAGTACTTC
TRBV18,TRBJ1-5,.,.,CASSPPGGGSQPQHF,TGTGCCAGCTCACCACCGGGAGGGGGGAGTCAGCCCCAGCATTTT
TRBV18,TRBJ2-5,.,.,CASSQGRVETQYF,TGTGCCAGCTCGCAGGGCCGAGTGGAGACCCAGTACTTC
TRBV5-4,TRBJ2-1,TRBD1,once,CASSFRDRGLYNEQFF,TGTGCCAGCAGCTTTAGGGACAGGGGTCTGTACAATGAGCAGTTCTTC
TRBV11-2,TRBJ2-7,.,.,CASSLDKGTGEQYF,TGTGCCAGCAGCTTAGATAAGGGTACAGGCGAGCAGTACTTC
TRBV14,TRBJ2-1,TRBD1,.,CASSPRQGMNNEQFF,TGTGCCAGCAGCCCTCGACAGGGGATGAACAATGAGCAGTTCTTC
TRBV18,TRBJ2-7,TRBD1,.,CASSYNRDRGLKEQYF,TGTGCCAGCTCATACAATCGGGACAGGGGGCTGAAGGAGCAGTACTTC
TRBV12-3/TRBV12-4,TRBJ1-2,.,.,CASRGRTYYGYTF,TGTGCCAGCAGGGGGAGAACTTACTATGGCTACACCTTC
TRBV20-1,TRBJ2-4,TRBD1,.,CSASWTGVLNIQYF,TGCAGTGCTAGTTGGACAGGGGTATTAAACATTCAGTACTTC
TRBV18,TRBJ2-1,.,.,CASSPRTAWGYNEQFF,TGTGCCAGCTCACCTAGGACAGCCTGGGGTTACAATGAGCAGTTCTTC
TRBV27,TRBJ1-2,.,.,CASSLSEGNGYTF,TGTGCCAGCAGTTTATCGGAGGGGAATGGCTACACCTTC